The 16 T cell receptor beta chains in this list originate from one sample, sequenced in a study of beta chain features in type 1 diabetes. The study's findings and limits: Moderate but significant shortening of TCRB CDR3s was recorded in all four CD4+ subsets from Type 1 diabetes patients.

These receptors have no identified antigens. Since all of the isolated RNA was reverse transcribed, expressed TCRB transcripts were what got sequenced. TCRdb's copy holds only in-frame clones and misses some; the assay was immunoSEQ multiplex PCR. This sample has approximately 280,000 clones, with over 12% found just once. The specimen was naive CD4+ T cells from blood. The receptor set was obtained from a man younger than 30 with type 1 diabetes.

The chain has TRBV29-1 and TRBJ2-1, with TRBD1 identical over 8 bases. The CDR3 runs to 12 residues. Germline V gene sequence: CDR1 SQVTM, CDR2 ANQGSEA. Trimming removed 7 bases from V and 6 bases from J; junction bases left unmatched: 5. This chain's CDR3 is CSAPDRVNEQFF. The CDR3 DNA reads as TGCAGCGCCCCGGACAGGGTCAATGAGCAGTTCTTC.

The genes are TRBV5-4 and TRBJ1-2, with 7 bases lining up with TRBD1. The CDR3 is made up of 17 amino acids. Germline values: CDR1 SGHNT, CDR2 YYREEE (reference sequence). V gave up 4 bases and J gave up 0 bases; unmatched junction bases: 12. In DNA, the CDR3 is TGTGCCAGCAGCAAATCCCGGGACAGCCTCCCTAACTATGGCTACACCTTC. This sequence encodes CASSKSRDSLPNYGYTF.

The V call is TRBV27, the J call TRBJ2-7; perhaps TRBD1 as D (6 bases). Trimming pared 5 bases from V and 4 bases from J, leaving 15 bases between. The germline V gene encodes CDR1 MNHEY and CDR2 SMNVEV (reference sequence). This CDR3 is built from 14 residues. The CDR3 loop is CASSTSGTQYEQYF. In nucleotides, the CDR3 is TGTGCCAGCAGTACTTCCGGGACACAATACGAGCAGTACTTC.

The V and J genes are TRBV28 and TRBJ2-7, with 11 nucleotides matching TRBD2. The CDR3 has 16 residues. V lost 5 bases, J lost 1 base, and 7 bases stayed unmatched. Germline CDR1 is MDHEN and CDR2 is SYDVKM. CDR3 residues: CASSHGGTSGSYEQYF. CDR3 coding DNA: TGTGCCAGCAGTCATGGGGGGACTAGCGGTTCCTACGAGCAGTACTTC. The whole variable domain, filled in from reference TRBV28 and TRBJ2-7, reads DVKVTQSSRYLVKRTGEKVFLECVQDMDHENMFWYRQDPGLGLRLIYFSYDVKMKEKGDIPEGYSVSREKKERFSLILESASTNQTSMYLCASSHGGTSGSYEQYFGPGTRLTVT.

The J gene is TRBJ1-2, the V gene TRBV18; D is unclear. Germline assignment: CDR1 KGHSH and CDR2 LQKENI. The germline V and J ends were trimmed by 5 bases and 4 bases, with 20 bases remaining between them. This CDR3 has 16 amino acids. The CDR3 here is CASSIDIRGGIYGYTF. Here the CDR3 DNA reads TGTGCCAGCTCAATCGACATTCGGGGAGGCATCTATGGCTACACCTTC.

The chain recombines TRBV7-9 with TRBJ2-2, with 11 bases lining up with TRBD2. Trimming removed 5 bases from V and 4 bases from J; junction bases left unmatched: 12. CDR1 SEHNR and CDR2 FQNEAQ come from the germline V gene (reference sequence). CDR3 length: 18 residues. This CDR3 reads CASSLSPTSGKGTGELFF. Here the CDR3 DNA reads TGTGCCAGCAGCCTTAGCCCGACTAGCGGGAAAGGCACCGGGGAGCTGTTTTTT.

This clone turned up a few times. The chain couples TRBV7-2 to TRBJ2-4; TRBD2 agrees at 13 bases. V was clipped by 4 bases and J by 8 bases; unmatched bases: 11. This CDR3 is 17 amino acids long. CDR1 and CDR2 from the germline V gene are SGHTA and FQGNSA. The CDR3 DNA reads as TGTGCCAGCAGCTACACCTTACTAGCGGGGGGGCCGGACATTCAGTACTTC. This gives the protein CASSYTLLAGGPDIQYF.

This clone was observed a handful of times. The genes are TRBV30 and TRBJ2-1; TRBD2 agrees at 10 bases. Per germline, CDR1 GTSNPN and CDR2 SVGIG (reference sequence). V lost 3 bases to trimming and J lost 4 bases; unmatched junction nucleotides: 6. This CDR3 has 15 residues. The DNA for the CDR3 is TGTGCCTGGAGCGCAGCGGGGGGGACGTACAATGAGCAGTTCTTC. Translating gives CAWSAAGGTYNEQFF.

Only a few counts were recorded for this clone. This sequence joins TRBV27 and TRBJ2-3; possible D gene TRBD2, 5 bases. Germline V gene sequence: CDR1 MNHEY, CDR2 SMNVEV (reference sequence). The CDR3 runs to 13 residues. V was pared by 2 bases and J by 6 bases, with 9 bases between. This CDR3 is CASSLLASDTQYF. The DNA of the CDR3 is TGTGCCAGCAGTTTACTAGCATCGGATACGCAGTATTTT.

This clone was picked up a small number of times. This chain links TRBV30 with TRBJ1-2; 8 bases match TRBD1. CDR3 length: 13 amino acids. Germline CDR1 reads GTSNPN; CDR2 reads SVGIG (reference sequence). Trimming took 7 bases from V and 4 from J; bases not matched to a gene: 8. The CDR3 loop is CASNTGGGYGYTF. The CDR3 DNA follows: TGTGCCTCTAATACAGGGGGAGGCTATGGCTACACCTTC.

The chain joins TRBV10-3 to TRBJ2-5; maybe TRBD1 (6 bases). Germline CDR1 reads ENHRY; CDR2 reads SYGVKD. Trimming took 6 bases from V and 4 from J, leaving 18 bases between them. This CDR3 comprises 15 residues. In DNA form, the CDR3 reads TGTGCCATCAGCCAGACAGGAGGTCGAGGAGAGACCCAGTACTTC. Amino acids: CAISQTGGRGETQYF.

The rearrangement links TRBV9 to TRBJ1-1; D is ambiguous. The V and J ends lost 0 bases and 1 base respectively, with 7 bases between them. The CDR3 has 14 residues. Looked up from germline, CDR1 is SGDLS and CDR2 is YYNGEE. The CDR3 DNA sequence: TGTGCCAGCAGCGTAGCCTGGGCGAACACTGAAGCTTTCTTT. This gives the protein CASSVAWANTEAFF.

The V call is TRBV28, the J call TRBJ2-7, with D possibly matching TRBD2 (6 bases). CDR1 is MDHEN and CDR2 is SYDVKM in the germline V gene. The length of the CDR3 is 13 residues. Trimming removed 10 bases at V and 3 bases at J, with 16 bases between. CDR3 nucleotides: TGTGCCACCGGCGGGGCAGGGCTCTACGAGCAGTACTTC. Its protein product is CATGGAGLYEQYF.

The J gene is TRBJ2-7, the V gene TRBV28; 9 nucleotides agree with TRBD1. The CDR3 runs 16 residues. The ends lost 4 bases at V and 1 base at J; junction bases unmatched: 8. Germline V gene lookup returns CDR1 MDHEN and CDR2 SYDVKM. Written as DNA, the CDR3 is TGTGCCAGCAGTTCAGGACAGGGGACGCCATCCTACGAGCAGTACTTC. Translated: CASSSGQGTPSYEQYF.

This clone was picked up a small number of times. The DNA of the CDR3 is TGCGCCAGCAGCTCCCGGACGGGAAACACAGATACGCAGTATTTT. Its translation: CASSSRTGNTDTQYF. The chain employs TRBV5-1 and TRBJ2-3; the D gene is possibly TRBD2 (5 bases). Trimming removed 3 bases at V and 2 bases at J, with 13 bases between. The CDR3 sequence is 15 residues long. CDR1 is SGHRS, CDR2 YFSETQ, per germline.

This chain connects TRBV30 to TRBJ1-1; D not resolved. The CDR3 is 11 residues long. From germline, CDR1 is GTSNPN and CDR2 SVGIG (reference sequence). Trimming removed 1 base from V and 3 bases from J, with 3 bases in between. The CDR3 DNA sequence: TGTGCCTGGAGTGCCTACACTGAAGCTTTCTTT. Translation: CAWSAYTEAFF.